The entry below gives a single T cell receptor beta chain sequence along with its context. Profiling relied on immunoSEQ multiplex PCR, and the TCRdb table lists in-frame clones only, not all of them. The sample consists of some 80,000 clones, 94% of them appearing once. The data stem from a study of T cell changes during pregnancy in multiple sclerosis. The CDR3 length is 17 residues. Germline V CDR1 and CDR2: SGHTS, YDEGEE. With 5 bases removed from V and 2 bases from J, the gap between germline ends came to 22 bases. V and J are TRBV5-8 and TRBJ1-2; perhaps TRBD1 as D (5 bases). This sequence originates from a female donor with multiple sclerosis, enrolled in a pregnancy study. The starting material was CD4+ T cells from peripheral blood mononuclear cells, obtained after pregnancy. CDR3 region: CASRSPRRQRLNYGYTF. The CDR3 coding sequence is TGTGCCAGCAGGTCCCCGAGGAGACAGCGATTGAACTATGGCTACACCTTC.